Below are 26 T cell receptor beta chains sequenced from a single sample in a study of PD-1 blockade in classical Hodgkin lymphoma (dated by TCRdb to the early 2020s). The label giving this sample's time point can be read as: cycle 4 day 1 (C4D1), after 5 to 7 weeks of nivolumab. Every trial patient had relapsed after autologous stem cell transplantation, and cohorts A, B and C differed in prior brentuximab vedotin exposure. To prepare the library, the immunoSEQ multiplex PCR assay was applied. In TCRdb, the immuneACCESS table is reduced to in-frame sequences with V and J assigned. These tables do not hold every clone; where another copy was compared, an unresolved V gene accounts for under half, and the others remain unexplained. Across this sample there are roughly 50,000 clones, with 90% seen only once. The leading ten clones occupy 14% of the sample. The material sequenced was peripheral blood mononuclear cells (PBMCs), taken before the fourth cycle of nivolumab. These receptors were taken from a human donor with classical Hodgkin lymphoma.

The V gene is TRBV28, the J gene TRBJ1-2; 7 nucleotides line up with TRBD1. V gave up 10 bases and J gave up 6 bases; unmatched junction bases: 8. This CDR3 contains 12 residues. From germline, CDR1 is MDHEN and CDR2 SYDVKM. The CDR3: CATDRVGHGYTF. CDR3 DNA sequence: TGTGCCACCGACAGGGTGGGGCATGGCTACACCTTC.

This chain joins TRBV7-9 and TRBJ2-7, with no clear D. CDR3 length: 14 residues. V gave up 3 bases and J gave up 2 bases, with 11 bases separating them. Germline-derived CDR1 and CDR2 are SEHNR and FQNEAQ (reference sequence). The CDR3: CASSFGIGPYEQYF. The CDR3 bases are TGTGCCAGCAGCTTTGGGATCGGCCCCTACGAGCAGTACTTC.

This clone was detected once. The chain couples TRBV19 to TRBJ1-2; D remains unclear. Germline V gives CDR1 LNHDA, CDR2 SQIVND (reference sequence). The CDR3 extends over 15 amino acids. The ends were cut back, 4 bases at V and 4 bases at J, with 16 bases in the middle. CDR3 sequence: CASSTLTVAIYGYTF. The DNA for the CDR3 is TGTGCCAGTAGTACCCTGACCGTAGCGATCTATGGCTACACCTTC.

The chain has TRBV27 and TRBJ1-5; TRBD1 aligns across 9 bases. CDR1 and CDR2 from the germline V gene are MNHEY and SMNVEV (reference sequence). V trimming: 2 bases; J trimming: 5 bases; junction bases outside the gene matches: 4. The CDR3 runs to 15 residues. This CDR3 is CASSLGTGKYQPQHF. CDR3 DNA sequence: TGTGCCAGCAGTTTAGGGACAGGGAAATATCAGCCCCAGCATTTT.

The chain has TRBV19 and TRBJ1-5; D gene unclear. The V end lost 3 bases, the J end lost 3 bases, and 15 bases lay between the germline ends. The CDR3 is made up of 16 amino acids. Germline CDR1 is LNHDA and CDR2 is SQIVND (reference sequence). In nucleotides, the CDR3 is TGTGCCAGTAGTATCCGGCCAACTCTTCTCAATCAGCCCCAGCATTTT. Translated, it gives CASSIRPTLLNQPQHF.

A remark on this clone: An end of the junction differs from the germline gene, which may be a read error. The chain is built from TRBV5-1 and TRBJ2-1; D remains ambiguous. This CDR3 contains 16 residues. Per the germline V gene, CDR1 is SGHRS and CDR2 is YFSETQ. CDR3 DNA sequence: TGCGCCAACAGCTTTAGGTGGAAGAGCTCCTACAATGAGCAGTTCTTC. Protein product: CANSFRWKSSYNEQFF. Looking up the rest from reference TRBV5-1 and TRBJ2-1 gives the full variable domain: KAGVTQTPRYLIKTRGQQVTLSCSPISGHRSVSWYQQTPGQGLQFLFEYFSETQRNKGNFPGRFSGRQFSNSRSEMNVSTLELGDSALYLCANSFRWKSSYNEQFFGPGTRLTVL.

V gene TRBV27 combines with J gene TRBJ2-7, with D perhaps given as TRBD1 or TRBD2 (6 bases each). Trimming removed 6 bases at V and 6 bases at J, with 27 bases between. The germline V gene has CDR1 MNHEY and CDR2 SMNVEV (reference sequence). The CDR3 covers 17 residues. The CDR3 coding sequence is TGTGCCAGCAGGACCCAAACGGCGGGACATCTGGCACGCGAGCAGTACTTC. It yields the protein CASRTQTAGHLAREQYF.

A word on this clone: At the DNA level, this CDR3 is encoded by other sequences in the same sample as well. V and J are TRBV2 and TRBJ2-5; TRBD2 matches 15 bases. This CDR3 spans 16 amino acids. Germline V gene sequence: CDR1 SNHLY, CDR2 FYNNEI. Germline trimming cut 5 bases from V and 5 bases from J; bases unmatched to any gene: 6. The CDR3 sequence: CASSWTSGRAQETQYF. The CDR3 DNA sequence: TGTGCCAGCAGTTGGACTAGCGGGAGGGCTCAGGAGACCCAGTACTTC.

With regard to this clone: Other DNA variants within this sample encode the same CDR3. The chain couples TRBV19 to TRBJ2-4; D call uncertain. V lost 1 base to trimming and J lost 1 base, with 5 bases between them. This CDR3 comprises 14 residues. CDR1 is LNHDA and CDR2 is SQIVND in the germline V gene (reference sequence). CDR3 sequence: CASSIVSAKNIQYF. The DNA for the CDR3 is TGTGCCAGTAGTATAGTCAGTGCCAAAAACATTCAGTACTTC. Complete variable domain (other parts from reference TRBV19 and TRBJ2-4): DGGITQSPKYLFRKEGQNVTLSCEQNLNHDAMYWYRQDPGQGLRLIYYSQIVNDFQKGDIAEGYSVSREKKESFPLTVTSAQKNPTAFYLCASSIVSAKNIQYFGAGTRLSVL.

This chain links TRBV9 with TRBJ2-5; TRBD1 agrees at 7 bases. Trimming took 0 bases from V and 6 from J; bases not matched to a gene: 5. The CDR3 loop spans 14 amino acids. Germline V CDR1 and CDR2: SGDLS, YYNGEE. The CDR3 DNA reads TGTGCCAGCAGCGTAGCAGTTAGGGGGCAGACCCAGTACTTC. It yields the protein CASSVAVRGQTQYF. Filled out from reference TRBV9 and TRBJ2-5, the complete variable domain reads DSGVTQTPKHLITATGQRVTLRCSPRSGDLSVYWYQQSLDQGLQFLIQYYNGEERAKGNILERFSAQQFPDLHSELNLSSLELGDSALYFCASSVAVRGQTQYFGPGTRLLVL.

The gene calls are TRBV5-1 and TRBJ1-1; D is unresolved. Germline V gene sequence: CDR1 SGHRS, CDR2 YFSETQ. The CDR3 sequence is 13 residues long. The V end lost 4 bases, the J end lost 6 bases, and 13 bases lay between the germline ends. The CDR3 here is CASSLSRLAEAFF. The CDR3, as DNA: TGCGCCAGCAGCCTCAGTAGGCTGGCTGAAGCTTTCTTT.

This clone appeared once. The chain employs TRBV4-1 and TRBJ1-5; TRBD1 matches at 11 bases. Trimming took 6 bases from V and 5 from J; bases not matched to a gene: 0. This CDR3 has 13 amino acids. Germline assignment: CDR1 MGHRA and CDR2 YSYEKL. In DNA form, the CDR3 reads TGCGCCAGCAGGGGACAGGGGGATCAGCCCCAGCATTTT. Its protein is CASRGQGDQPQHF.

This clone was detected once. This chain links TRBV5-1 with TRBJ2-3; 11 bases match TRBD2. The CDR3 totals 18 residues. Germline V gene lookup returns CDR1 SGHRS and CDR2 YFSETQ. The V gene end was trimmed by 0 bases and the J gene end by 3 bases; junction bases not matched to a gene: 9. As DNA, the CDR3 is TGCGCCAGCAGCTTGGCCAAAACTAGCGGGAGAACGACAGATACGCAGTATTTT. It encodes CASSLAKTSGRTTDTQYF.

V usage is TRBV6-1 and J usage is TRBJ2-7; D is perhaps TRBD2 (6 bases). Germline assignment: CDR1 MNHNS and CDR2 SASEGT. Trimming removed 3 bases from V and 4 bases from J, with 16 bases in between. The CDR3 totals 15 residues. The CDR3, as DNA: TGTGCCAGCAGTGATTTTCCGGGGGACCAATACGAGCAGTACTTC. Its translation: CASSDFPGDQYEQYF.

The chain links TRBV14 to TRBJ2-7; D may be TRBD2 (5 bases). CDR3 length: 15 residues. Germline CDR1 is SGHDN and CDR2 is FVKESK. V was cut by 3 bases and J by 4 bases, with 16 bases left in between. The CDR3 bases are TGTGCCAGCAGCCATCTTGGGAGTGTTATATACGAGCAGTACTTC. This encodes CASSHLGSVIYEQYF.

The V gene is TRBV29-1, the J gene TRBJ1-1, with D perhaps TRBD1 (5 bases). V lost 3 bases and J lost 4, with 15 bases in between. CDR3 size: 14 residues. Germline CDR1 is SQVTM and CDR2 is ANQGSEA. The CDR3 DNA follows: TGCAGCGTTGAGGTGGGGGTTCCGGGCACTGAAGCTTTCTTT. Its protein product is CSVEVGVPGTEAFF. The entire variable domain, with the rest obtained from reference TRBV29-1 and TRBJ1-1, is as follows: SAVISQKPSRDICQRGTSLTIQCQVDSQVTMMFWYRQQPGQSLTLIATANQGSEATYESGFVIDKFPISRPNLTFSTLTVSNMSPEDSSIYLCSVEVGVPGTEAFFGQGTRLTVV.

The rearrangement joins TRBV6-6 to TRBJ2-7; 8 bases are shared with TRBD1. The CDR3 has 14 amino acids. The germline gives CDR1 MNHNY, CDR2 SVGAGI (reference sequence). The junction had 10 bases not matched to a gene; V was cut back by 5 bases and J by 7 bases. The CDR3 loop reads CASSPRTGMKEQYF. The CDR3, as DNA: TGTGCCAGCAGTCCCCGGACAGGGATGAAGGAGCAGTACTTC.

This clone was counted a single time. The chain is built from TRBV30 and TRBJ2-7; D not certain. Trimming removed 5 bases at V and 9 bases at J, with 11 bases between. CDR1 is GTSNPN and CDR2 is SVGIG in the germline V gene (reference sequence). The length of the CDR3 is 10 residues. DNA of the CDR3: TGTGCCTGGGGGGATATAGGGCAGTACTTC. Its translation is CAWGDIGQYF.

The rearrangement uses TRBV29-1 and TRBJ1-2, with D perhaps TRBD1 (5 bases). Trimming stripped 6 bases from V and 10 bases from J, with 18 bases between. This CDR3 comprises 12 residues. Germline CDR1 is SQVTM and CDR2 is ANQGSEA. The CDR3 region has the DNA TGCAGCGTCGGAGAGGGACTCAAGCTCTACACCTTC. Protein product: CSVGEGLKLYTF.

The chain recombines TRBV7-9 with TRBJ2-7; 9 bases line up with TRBD2. The germline CDR1 and CDR2 sequences are SEHNR and FQNEAQ (reference sequence). Unmatched junction bases numbered 4, after V lost 1 base and J lost 0 bases. This CDR3 has 16 amino acids. The CDR3 spells CASSLVSGRTSYEQYF. The CDR3 coding sequence is TGTGCCAGCAGCTTAGTCAGCGGGAGGACCTCCTACGAGCAGTACTTC.

The chain couples TRBV28 to TRBJ1-5; the D is unclear. CDR1 MDHEN and CDR2 SYDVKM come from the germline V gene. Trimming pared 4 bases from V and 0 bases from J, leaving 16 bases between. CDR3 size: 17 residues. The CDR3 loop is CASSYLGWRYSNQPQHF. CDR3 nucleotide sequence: TGTGCCAGCAGTTATCTGGGCTGGCGATATAGCAATCAGCCCCAGCATTTT.

The V gene is TRBV7-8, the J gene TRBJ2-7, with 8 bases fitting TRBD2. CDR3 length: 15 residues. The germline V gene encodes CDR1 SGHVS and CDR2 FQNEAQ. With 5 bases clipped from V and 3 bases from J, the junction kept 9 bases outside the gene matches. The CDR3 spells CASSTTSAGGYEQYF. The CDR3 nucleotides are TGTGCCAGCAGCACGACTAGCGCCGGAGGCTACGAGCAGTACTTC.

The V call is TRBV5-1, the J call TRBJ2-7; TRBD2 might be the D (7 bases). This CDR3 comprises 17 residues. CDR1 is SGHRS and CDR2 is YFSETQ in the germline V gene. Trimming pared 0 bases from V and 0 bases from J, leaving 16 bases between. The CDR3 DNA sequence: TGCGCCAGCAGCTTGGCCAATGGGGGGGCGAACTCCTACGAGCAGTACTTC. As protein: CASSLANGGANSYEQYF.

This chain uses TRBV19 with TRBJ2-4; the D gene is possibly TRBD2 (5 bases). Germline V CDR1 and CDR2: LNHDA, SQIVND (reference sequence). The CDR3 is made up of 16 amino acids. Trimming pared 2 bases from V and 0 bases from J, leaving 11 bases between. The CDR3 is CASSISGKGAKNIQYF. As DNA, the CDR3 is TGTGCCAGTAGTATATCGGGGAAGGGAGCCAAAAACATTCAGTACTTC.

J is TRBJ1-2 and V is TRBV30, with D possibly being TRBD1 (5 bases). Trimming took off 4 bases at V and 3 bases at J, with 15 bases between the two ends. The length of the CDR3 is 14 residues. Germline CDR1 and CDR2: GTSNPN and SVGIG (reference sequence). CDR3 sequence reads: CAWTARQGYYGYTF. Written as DNA, the CDR3 is TGTGCCTGGACGGCCCGCCAGGGTTACTATGGCTACACCTTC.

This clone appeared a single time. The chain links TRBV18 to TRBJ2-1; 12 nucleotides line up with TRBD2. Germline V CDR1 and CDR2: KGHSH, LQKENI. There are 15 residues in the CDR3. The junction had 6 bases not matched to a gene; V was cut back by 6 bases and J by 6 bases. The CDR3 region is CASSRGLAGFNEQFF. As DNA, the CDR3 is TGTGCCAGCTCCCGAGGACTAGCGGGATTCAATGAGCAGTTCTTC. Full variable domain (rest looked up from reference TRBV18 and TRBJ2-1): NAGVMQNPRHLVRRRGQEARLRCSPMKGHSHVYWYRQLPEEGLKFMVYLQKENIIDESGMPKERFSAEFPKEGPSILRIQQVVRGDSAAYFCASSRGLAGFNEQFFGPGTRLTVL.